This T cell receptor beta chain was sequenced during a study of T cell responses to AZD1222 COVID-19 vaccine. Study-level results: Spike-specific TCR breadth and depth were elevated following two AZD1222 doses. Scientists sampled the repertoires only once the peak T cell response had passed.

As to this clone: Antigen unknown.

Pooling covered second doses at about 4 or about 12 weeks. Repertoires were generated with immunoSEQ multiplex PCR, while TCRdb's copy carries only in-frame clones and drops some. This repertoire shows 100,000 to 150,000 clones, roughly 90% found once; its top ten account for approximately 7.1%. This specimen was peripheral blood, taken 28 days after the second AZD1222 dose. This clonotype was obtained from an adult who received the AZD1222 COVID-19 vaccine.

CDR3 nucleotides: TGTGCCAGTAGGATGGTAGAGGAGCAGCCCCAGCATTTT. Amino acids: CASRMVEEQPQHF. The rearrangement joins TRBV19 to TRBJ1-5; D is unresolved. CDR3 length: 13 residues. CDR1 is LNHDA, CDR2 SQIVND, per germline (reference sequence). The V end was cut by 6 bases, the J end by 7 bases, with 13 bases between.